A selection of T cell receptor beta chains follows, all from one sample in a study of T cell changes during pregnancy in multiple sclerosis. Repertoires were generated with immunoSEQ multiplex PCR, while TCRdb's copy carries only in-frame clones and drops some. The sample holds approximately 89,000 clones, 94% seen once. The material was peripheral blood, obtained after pregnancy. The receptors were gathered from a female donor in good health, enrolled as a control in a pregnancy study. Each CDR3 is given with its conserved first and last residue. A D gene is named only where the DNA matches it firmly. Clone size is shown for a subset of rows, as once, few, many or a class of expanded clone.

j_gene: TRBJ2-3; d_gene: TRBD2; abundance: .; v_gene: TRBV6-6; CDR3nt: TGTGCCAGTGGAGCTGCGGGAGGCACAGATACGCAGTATTTT; CDR3aa: CASGAAGGTDTQYF
j_gene: TRBJ1-1; d_gene: .; abundance: few; v_gene: TRBV30; CDR3nt: TGTGCCTGGACTTACACAACGAACACTGAAGCTTTCTTT; CDR3aa: CAWTYTTNTEAFF
j_gene: TRBJ2-7; d_gene: TRBD1; abundance: .; v_gene: TRBV11-2; CDR3nt: TGTGCCAGCAGCTTAGCGGGACAGGGCTACGAGCAGTACTTC; CDR3aa: CASSLAGQGYEQYF
j_gene: TRBJ1-2; d_gene: .; abundance: .; v_gene: TRBV28; CDR3nt: TGTGCCAGCAGTGTGGGGCTTTTAAACTATGGCTACACCTTC; CDR3aa: CASSVGLLNYGYTF
j_gene: TRBJ2-7; d_gene: TRBD1; abundance: few; v_gene: TRBV4-1; CDR3nt: TGCGCCAGCAGCCCCCAGGGACAGCTCTACGAGCAGTACTTC; CDR3aa: CASSPQGQLYEQYF
j_gene: TRBJ1-2; d_gene: .; abundance: .; v_gene: TRBV5-6; CDR3nt: TGTGCCAGCAGCCCTGTCGGGTCTATTGGCTACACCTTC; CDR3aa: CASSPVGSIGYTF
j_gene: TRBJ2-5; d_gene: .; abundance: .; v_gene: TRBV5-1; CDR3nt: TGCGCCAGCAGCCAGGAGGGGGAGACCCAGTACTTC; CDR3aa: CASSQEGETQYF
j_gene: TRBJ1-5; d_gene: TRBD1; abundance: .; v_gene: TRBV6-1; CDR3nt: TGTGCCAGCAGTGGAGAACGGGTGTATAGACAGGGGAGTCAGCCCCAGCATTTT; CDR3aa: CASSGERVYRQGSQPQHF
j_gene: TRBJ1-5; d_gene: TRBD1; abundance: .; v_gene: TRBV5-8; CDR3nt: TGTGCCAGCAGCTCACCACAGGGGGCTGACTATAGCAATCAGCCCCAGCATTTT; CDR3aa: CASSSPQGADYSNQPQHF
j_gene: TRBJ2-1; d_gene: TRBD1; abundance: .; v_gene: TRBV7-9; CDR3nt: TGTGCCAGCAGCTCGCGACAGGGGGCTTTCAATGAGCAGTTCTTC; CDR3aa: CASSSRQGAFNEQFF
j_gene: TRBJ2-3; d_gene: TRBD1; abundance: .; v_gene: TRBV7-7; CDR3nt: TGTGCTAGCAGCTTAGGGACAGGAGCTAATACGCAGTATTTT; CDR3aa: CASSLGTGANTQYF
j_gene: TRBJ1-1; d_gene: .; abundance: few; v_gene: TRBV7-9; CDR3nt: TGTGCCAGCAGCTTACTGAGGAGCCGTGGGAACACTGAAGCTTTCTTT; CDR3aa: CASSLLRSRGNTEAFF
j_gene: TRBJ2-1; d_gene: .; abundance: .; v_gene: TRBV11-2; CDR3nt: TGTGCCAGCAGCTTAGATGCCCTGGCCAGCGTGCAGTTCTTC; CDR3aa: CASSLDALASVQFF
j_gene: TRBJ1-3; d_gene: .; abundance: .; v_gene: TRBV6-5; CDR3nt: TGTGCCAGCAGTTACTCGTATACAGTCTCTGGAAACACCATATATTTT; CDR3aa: CASSYSYTVSGNTIYF
j_gene: TRBJ1-5; d_gene: .; abundance: .; v_gene: TRBV15; CDR3nt: TGTGCCACCAGCAGTACAAACAATCAGCCCCAGCATTTT; CDR3aa: CATSSTNNQPQHF
j_gene: TRBJ2-3; d_gene: .; abundance: .; v_gene: TRBV10-3; CDR3nt: TGTGCCATCAGTGAGTCGGGGGGGGCGCGTGTGGATACGCAGTATTTT; CDR3aa: CAISESGGARVDTQYF
j_gene: TRBJ2-7; d_gene: .; abundance: .; v_gene: TRBV5-5; CDR3nt: TGTGCCAGCAGCTTGGGAGGGCTGCGATACGAGCAGTACTTC; CDR3aa: CASSLGGLRYEQYF
j_gene: TRBJ2-7; d_gene: .; abundance: once; v_gene: TRBV5-7; CDR3nt: TGTGCCAGCAGCCAAATTATGACTACCGGGCCATCGTTCTACGAGCAGTACTTC; CDR3aa: CASSQIMTTGPSFYEQYF
j_gene: TRBJ2-7; d_gene: .; abundance: .; v_gene: TRBV11-2; CDR3nt: TGTGCCAGCAGCTTACTGTTCGAGCAGTACTTC; CDR3aa: CASSLLFEQYF
j_gene: TRBJ1-5; d_gene: .; abundance: .; v_gene: TRBV19; CDR3nt: TGTGCCAGTACTCCGGCGGTAGGGGGTCAGCCCCAGCATTTT; CDR3aa: CASTPAVGGQPQHF
j_gene: TRBJ2-1; d_gene: TRBD2; abundance: once; v_gene: TRBV18; CDR3nt: TGTGCCAGCTCACCAACTAGCGCTTCCTACAATGAGCAGTTCTTC; CDR3aa: CASSPTSASYNEQFF
j_gene: TRBJ2-4; d_gene: TRBD2; abundance: .; v_gene: TRBV27; CDR3nt: TGTGCCAGCAGCCCGGTTGGGGGGACTAGCGGGAGTAACATTCAGTACTTC; CDR3aa: CASSPVGGTSGSNIQYF
j_gene: TRBJ1-5; d_gene: .; abundance: .; v_gene: TRBV30; CDR3nt: TGTGCCTGGAGTGTTACGAGAGCAATCTATAGCAATCAGCCCCAGCATTTT; CDR3aa: CAWSVTRAIYSNQPQHF
j_gene: TRBJ2-7; d_gene: TRBD1; abundance: few; v_gene: TRBV27; CDR3nt: TGTGCCAGCAGTTTAAGGGGGAGCGACAGGGCCTACGAGCAGTACTTC; CDR3aa: CASSLRGSDRAYEQYF
j_gene: TRBJ2-7; d_gene: TRBD2; abundance: .; v_gene: TRBV7-2; CDR3nt: TGTGCCAGCAGCTTAAGCGGGAGTAGGTACGAGCAGTACTTC; CDR3aa: CASSLSGSRYEQYF
j_gene: TRBJ1-1; d_gene: TRBD1; abundance: .; v_gene: TRBV15; CDR3nt: TGTGCCACGCGGACAGGGTGGTTTACCGAAGCTTTCTTT; CDR3aa: CATRTGWFTEAFF
j_gene: TRBJ2-5; d_gene: TRBD1; abundance: .; v_gene: TRBV7-2; CDR3nt: TGTGCCAGCAGCCCTCGACAGGGTACTACCCAGTACTTC; CDR3aa: CASSPRQGTTQYF
j_gene: TRBJ2-7; d_gene: .; abundance: once; v_gene: TRBV9; CDR3nt: TGTGCCAGCAGCCCGGGGATCTCCTACGAGCAGTACTTC; CDR3aa: CASSPGISYEQYF
j_gene: TRBJ2-1; d_gene: .; abundance: .; v_gene: TRBV1; CDR3nt: TGCACCAGCAGCCAAGATCTCGTCGGGGATGAGCAGTTCTTC; CDR3aa: CTSSQDLVGDEQFF
j_gene: TRBJ2-7; d_gene: TRBD2; abundance: .; v_gene: TRBV28; CDR3nt: TGTGCCAGCAGCTCTCCGGGACTAGTCCTCTACGAGCAGTACTTC; CDR3aa: CASSSPGLVLYEQYF
j_gene: TRBJ2-3; d_gene: .; abundance: few; v_gene: TRBV9; CDR3nt: TGTGCCAGCAGCCCGTTCGGGGGTCCGGCAGATACGCAGTATTTT; CDR3aa: CASSPFGGPADTQYF
j_gene: TRBJ2-7; d_gene: TRBD2; abundance: .; v_gene: TRBV28; CDR3nt: TGTGCCAGCAGTTCGCCGGGACTAGCGGAATACGAGCAGTACTTC; CDR3aa: CASSSPGLAEYEQYF
j_gene: TRBJ2-7; d_gene: .; abundance: .; v_gene: TRBV2; CDR3nt: TGTGCCAGCAGTGTACGGGAGAAGGTCTACGAGCAGTACTTC; CDR3aa: CASSVREKVYEQYF
j_gene: TRBJ2-1; d_gene: TRBD2; abundance: .; v_gene: TRBV7-2; CDR3nt: TGTGCCAGCAGCTTACAACCTAGCGGGGCAAAGTTCTTC; CDR3aa: CASSLQPSGAKFF
j_gene: TRBJ1-5; d_gene: TRBD1; abundance: .; v_gene: TRBV2; CDR3nt: TGTGCCAGCAGTGGGACAGGGGAGAATCAGCCCCAGCATTTT; CDR3aa: CASSGTGENQPQHF
j_gene: TRBJ1-5; d_gene: .; abundance: .; v_gene: TRBV4-1; CDR3nt: TGCGCCAGCAGCCAAGTAGGGGGGGCGTTCAGCAATCAGCCCCAGCATTTT; CDR3aa: CASSQVGGAFSNQPQHF
j_gene: TRBJ1-5; d_gene: .; abundance: .; v_gene: TRBV5-8; CDR3nt: TGTGCCAGCAGCTTCAGGGGAAACAATCAGCCCCAGCATTTT; CDR3aa: CASSFRGNNQPQHF
j_gene: TRBJ2-7; d_gene: TRBD2; abundance: .; v_gene: TRBV5-1; CDR3nt: TGCGCCAGCAGCTCGGAGGGTATAGCGGGAATGGGAGAGCAGTACTTC; CDR3aa: CASSSEGIAGMGEQYF
j_gene: TRBJ1-1; d_gene: .; abundance: .; v_gene: TRBV25-1; CDR3nt: TGTGCCAGCAGCTTGGGGAGTCGGACTGAAGCTTTCTTT; CDR3aa: CASSLGSRTEAFF